The entry below gives a single T cell receptor beta chain sequence along with its context. V shed 3 bases and J 3 bases; nucleotides not matched to a gene: 7. CDR1 is SGHRS and CDR2 is YFSETQ in the germline V gene. The length of the CDR3 is 15 residues. The data stem from a study of T cell changes during pregnancy in multiple sclerosis. Method: immunoSEQ multiplex PCR; TCRdb's copy keeps in-frame clones and lacks some. Among some 68,000 clones, roughly 94% were seen once, and the ten largest hold around 1.3%. V gene TRBV5-1 combines with J gene TRBJ2-7; 9 nucleotides line up with TRBD1. The specimen was peripheral blood, collected in the second trimester of pregnancy. This sequence was found in a female donor in good health, enrolled as a control in a pregnancy study. This CDR3 reads CASSYGQGKGYEQYF. CDR3 nucleotides: TGCGCCAGCAGCTACGGACAGGGGAAGGGCTACGAGCAGTACTTC. Variable domain in full (rest from reference TRBV5-1 and TRBJ2-7): KAGVTQTPRYLIKTRGQQVTLSCSPISGHRSVSWYQQTPGQGLQFLFEYFSETQRNKGNFPGRFSGRQFSNSRSEMNVSTLELGDSALYLCASSYGQGKGYEQYFGPGTRLTVT.